This T cell receptor (beta chain) was sequenced for a study of CD8+ T cells in alopecia areata. Study-wide findings and caveats: Researchers report lesional scalp, most notably alopecia totalis/universalis, outstripped normal scalp in clonality.

Treatment here: oral pan-JAK inhibitor, 5-10 mg twice daily. In the case of this clone: Its target is not known.

Sequencing relied on a cDNA template that was reverse transcribed from extracted RNA. Here immunoSEQ multiplex PCR was the method, and the copy in TCRdb shows in-frame clones only, minus some. Of about 190,000 clones detected, around 60% appear once; the ten largest clones hold about 0.69%. The specimen was CD4+ T cells sorted from blood, collected at week 4, from a patient treated with tofacitinib. This TCR was recovered from a human donor with alopecia areata.

In nucleotides, the CDR3 is TGCGCCAGCTGGGACAGGGAGACCTACGAGCAGTACTTC. Amino acids: CASWDRETYEQYF. The chain combines TRBV5-1 with TRBJ2-7; 9 nucleotides agree with TRBD1. After removal of 7 bases from V and 2 bases from J, the junction contained 4 bases not matched to a gene. This CDR3 is 13 amino acids long. Germline V gene data show CDR1 as SGHRS and CDR2 as YFSETQ.